In this sample, the clone carrying this T cell receptor (beta chain) turned up a few times. Its antigen is not identified. These data come from a study of beta chain features in type 1 diabetes. General study findings and limits: Insertions at VDJ junctions were less frequent in type 1 diabetes patients. These patients also deleted more nucleotides at the same junctions.

There was one heparinised blood draw per donor, averaging approximately 120 mL. Every bit of the isolated RNA underwent reverse transcription, so sequencing read expressed TCRB transcripts. The data were produced by immunoSEQ multiplex PCR, yet TCRdb's version contains in-frame clones alone and is incomplete. The sample yields about 320,000 clones, less than 15% seen once. This receptor was obtained from a man in his thirties or forties in good health. The sequenced sample consisted of central memory CD4+ T cells from blood.

The CDR3 nucleotides are TGTGCCACCGGACGTCGGGAGCAGTACTTC. Translation: CATGRREQYF. The gene calls are TRBV6-5 and TRBJ2-7, with D uncertain. The germline gives CDR1 MNHEY, CDR2 SVGAGI. This CDR3 comprises 10 residues. The V gene lost 10 bases and the J gene lost 7 bases, with 11 bases spanning the gap.